This TCR beta chain was sequenced in a study of blood T cell repertoires in COVID-19. Turning to this clone: This sample includes further DNA sequences coding for the same CDR3.

Some clones are missing from TCRdb's copy, which holds only in-frame ones; the method was immunoSEQ multiplex PCR. The sample contains hundreds of thousands of clones, 80% to 90% of which appear only once. The germline CDR1 and CDR2 sequences are KGHSH and LQKENI. Deletions cut 0 bases from V and 4 bases from J, with 5 bases between. The CDR3 extends over 13 amino acids. The study drew participants aged about 18 to 89 years from some 24 US areas. This sequence joins TRBV18 and TRBJ2-3, with D unclear. The sample consisted of PBMCs or T cells enriched from blood (not recorded which). The receptor's source is a woman aged 45-59 years with acute COVID-19. The CDR3 loop is CASSPPIADTQYF. For the CDR3, the DNA is TGTGCCAGCTCACCACCGATAGCAGATACGCAGTATTTT.